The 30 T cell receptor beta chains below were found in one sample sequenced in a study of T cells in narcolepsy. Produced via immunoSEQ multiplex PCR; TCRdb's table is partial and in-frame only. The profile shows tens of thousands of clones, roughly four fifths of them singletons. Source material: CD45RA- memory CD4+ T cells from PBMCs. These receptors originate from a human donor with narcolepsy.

The CDR3 nucleotides are TGCGCCAGCAGCCGAGAGTCAGGCCGCAATCAGCCCCAGCATTTT. Translated: CASSRESGRNQPQHF. The rearrangement uses TRBV5-1 and TRBJ1-5; D ambiguous. CDR3 length: 15 residues. Germline V lookup: CDR1 SGHRS, CDR2 YFSETQ. The V end was cut by 4 bases, the J end by 2 bases, with 13 bases between.

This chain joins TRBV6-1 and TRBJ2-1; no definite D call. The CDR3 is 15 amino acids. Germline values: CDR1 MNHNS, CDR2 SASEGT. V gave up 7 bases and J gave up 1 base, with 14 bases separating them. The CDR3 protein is CASIQLLHSYNEQFF. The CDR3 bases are TGTGCCAGCATCCAACTCCTACATTCCTACAATGAGCAGTTCTTC.

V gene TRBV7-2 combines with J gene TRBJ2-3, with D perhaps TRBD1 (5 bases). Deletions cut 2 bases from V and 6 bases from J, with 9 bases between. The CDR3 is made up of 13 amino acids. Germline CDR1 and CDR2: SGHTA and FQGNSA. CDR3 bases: TGTGCCAGCAGCTTACCAGGGTCGGATACGCAGTATTTT. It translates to CASSLPGSDTQYF.

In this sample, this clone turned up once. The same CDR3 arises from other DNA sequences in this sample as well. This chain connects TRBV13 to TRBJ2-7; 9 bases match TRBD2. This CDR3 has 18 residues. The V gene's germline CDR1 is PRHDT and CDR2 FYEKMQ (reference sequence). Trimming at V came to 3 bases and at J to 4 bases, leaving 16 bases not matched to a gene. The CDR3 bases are TGTGCCAGCAGCTTCAGGGGAGGTTCAATAGCGGGAGCTTACGAGCAGTACTTC. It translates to CASSFRGGSIAGAYEQYF.

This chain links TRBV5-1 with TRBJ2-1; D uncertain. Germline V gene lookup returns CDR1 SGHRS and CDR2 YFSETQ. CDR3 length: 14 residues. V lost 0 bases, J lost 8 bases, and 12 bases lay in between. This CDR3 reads CASSLETLRDEQFF. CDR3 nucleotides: TGCGCCAGCAGCTTGGAGACCCTTAGGGATGAGCAGTTCTTC.

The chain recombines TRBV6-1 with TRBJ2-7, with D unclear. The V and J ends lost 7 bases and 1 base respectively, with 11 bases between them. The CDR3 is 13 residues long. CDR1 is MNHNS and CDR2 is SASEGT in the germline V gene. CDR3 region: CASTNSRSYEQYF. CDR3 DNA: TGTGCCAGCACTAACAGTCGATCCTACGAGCAGTACTTC.

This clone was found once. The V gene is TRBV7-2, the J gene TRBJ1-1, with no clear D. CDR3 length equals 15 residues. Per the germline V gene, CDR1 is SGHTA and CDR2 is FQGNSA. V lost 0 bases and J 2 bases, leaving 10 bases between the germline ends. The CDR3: CASSLAGGVNTEAFF. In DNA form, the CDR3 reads TGTGCCAGCAGCTTAGCTGGTGGGGTAAACACTGAAGCTTTCTTT.

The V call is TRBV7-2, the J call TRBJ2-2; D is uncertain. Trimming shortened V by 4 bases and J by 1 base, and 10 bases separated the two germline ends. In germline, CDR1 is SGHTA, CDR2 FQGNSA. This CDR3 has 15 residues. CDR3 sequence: CASSSLMGNTGELFF. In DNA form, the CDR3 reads TGTGCCAGCAGCTCTTTGATGGGGAACACCGGGGAGCTGTTTTTT.

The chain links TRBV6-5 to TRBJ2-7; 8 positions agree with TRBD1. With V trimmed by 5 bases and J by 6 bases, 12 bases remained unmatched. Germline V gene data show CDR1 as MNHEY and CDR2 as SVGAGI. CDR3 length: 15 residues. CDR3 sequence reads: CASSPIRGRSSEQYF. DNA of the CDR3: TGTGCCAGCAGTCCGATCAGGGGGCGGTCTAGCGAGCAGTACTTC.

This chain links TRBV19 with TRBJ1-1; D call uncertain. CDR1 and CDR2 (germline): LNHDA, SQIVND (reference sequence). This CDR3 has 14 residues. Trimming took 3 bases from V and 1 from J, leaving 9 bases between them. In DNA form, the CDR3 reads TGTGCCAGTAGTATCGGGCAGCCGAACACTGAAGCTTTCTTT. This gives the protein CASSIGQPNTEAFF.

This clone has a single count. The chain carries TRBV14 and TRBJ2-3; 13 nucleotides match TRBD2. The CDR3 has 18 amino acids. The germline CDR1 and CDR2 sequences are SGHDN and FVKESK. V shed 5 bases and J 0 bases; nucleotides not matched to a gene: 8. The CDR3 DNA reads TGTGCCAGCAGCTTAACTAGCGGGAGGGCCTTTAGCACAGATACGCAGTATTTT. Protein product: CASSLTSGRAFSTDTQYF.

The CDR3 DNA sequence: TGTGCCAGCAGCGCCGACTCGGGACGGCGGGTCGACTATGGCTACACCTTC. It yields the protein CASSADSGRRVDYGYTF. This sequence joins TRBV7-2 and TRBJ1-2, with TRBD1 as a possible D gene (5 bases). V was trimmed by 5 bases and J by 3 bases, leaving 22 bases between them. Looked up from germline, CDR1 is SGHTA and CDR2 is FQGNSA. CDR3 size: 17 residues.

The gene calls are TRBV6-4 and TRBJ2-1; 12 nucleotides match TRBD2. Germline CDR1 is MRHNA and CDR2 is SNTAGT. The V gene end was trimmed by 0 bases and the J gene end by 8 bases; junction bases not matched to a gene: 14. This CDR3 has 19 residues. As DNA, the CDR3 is TGTGCCAGCAGTGACTCTACTCTTACGGCTAGCGGGAGGGTAGATGAGCAGTTCTTC. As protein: CASSDSTLTASGRVDEQFF.

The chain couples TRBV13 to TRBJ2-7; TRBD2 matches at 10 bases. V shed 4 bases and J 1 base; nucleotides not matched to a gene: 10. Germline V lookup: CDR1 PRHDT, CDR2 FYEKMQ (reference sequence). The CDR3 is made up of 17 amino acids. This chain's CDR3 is CASSSFRAAGGSYEQYF. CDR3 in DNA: TGTGCCAGCAGCTCGTTTCGTGCAGCGGGAGGGTCCTACGAGCAGTACTTC.

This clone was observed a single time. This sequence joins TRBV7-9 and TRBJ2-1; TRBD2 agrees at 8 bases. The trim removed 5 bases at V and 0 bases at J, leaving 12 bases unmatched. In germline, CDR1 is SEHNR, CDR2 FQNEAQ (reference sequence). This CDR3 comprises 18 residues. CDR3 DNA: TGTGCCAGCAGCCAAAAGCGTCGGCTAGCGGGCTCCTACAATGAGCAGTTCTTC. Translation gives CASSQKRRLAGSYNEQFF.

CDR3 sequence reads: CASSPRGRYNEQFF. The CDR3 nucleotides are TGTGCCAGCAGCCCCCGGGGGCGGTACAATGAGCAGTTCTTC. The chain couples TRBV7-2 to TRBJ2-1, with D perhaps being TRBD1 or TRBD2 (6 bases each). The CDR3 runs to 14 residues. V lost 5 bases, J lost 4 bases, and 12 bases lay in between. Germline loops: CDR1 SGHTA, CDR2 FQGNSA.

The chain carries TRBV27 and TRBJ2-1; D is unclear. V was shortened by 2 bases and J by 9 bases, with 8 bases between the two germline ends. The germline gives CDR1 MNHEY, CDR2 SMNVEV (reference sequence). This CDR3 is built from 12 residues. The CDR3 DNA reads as TGTGCCAGCAGTTTAGGCCCGGGTGAGCAGTTCTTC. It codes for CASSLGPGEQFF.

CDR3 DNA sequence: TGTGCCAGCAGCTCAAGCGGGAGGGCCACAGATACGCAGTATTTT. Its translation is CASSSSGRATDTQYF. The chain uses TRBV7-2 and TRBJ2-3; TRBD2 agrees at 10 bases. The CDR3 extends over 15 amino acids. V shed 4 bases and J 2 bases; nucleotides not matched to a gene: 3. The V gene's germline CDR1 is SGHTA and CDR2 FQGNSA.

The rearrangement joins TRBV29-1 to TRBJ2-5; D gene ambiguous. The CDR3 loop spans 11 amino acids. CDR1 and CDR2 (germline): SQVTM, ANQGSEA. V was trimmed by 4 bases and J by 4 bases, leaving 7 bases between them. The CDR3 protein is CSVGSRETQYF. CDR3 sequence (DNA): TGCAGCGTTGGATCTCGAGAGACCCAGTACTTC.

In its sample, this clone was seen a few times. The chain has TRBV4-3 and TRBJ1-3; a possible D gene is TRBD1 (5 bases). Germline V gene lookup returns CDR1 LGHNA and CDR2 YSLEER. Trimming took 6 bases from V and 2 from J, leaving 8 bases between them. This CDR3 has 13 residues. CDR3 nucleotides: TGCGCCAGCAGTACAGGTGCTGGAAACACCATATATTTT. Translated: CASSTGAGNTIYF.

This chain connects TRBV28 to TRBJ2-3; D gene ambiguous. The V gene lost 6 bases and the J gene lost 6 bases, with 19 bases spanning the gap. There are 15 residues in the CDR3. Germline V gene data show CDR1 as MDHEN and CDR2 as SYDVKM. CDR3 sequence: CASRVMGALSDTQYF. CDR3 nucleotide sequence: TGTGCCAGCAGAGTTATGGGCGCGTTATCGGATACGCAGTATTTT. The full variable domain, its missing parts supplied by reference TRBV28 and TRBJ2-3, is DVKVTQSSRYLVKRTGEKVFLECVQDMDHENMFWYRQDPGLGLRLIYFSYDVKMKEKGDIPEGYSVSREKKERFSLILESASTNQTSMYLCASRVMGALSDTQYFGPGTRLTVL.

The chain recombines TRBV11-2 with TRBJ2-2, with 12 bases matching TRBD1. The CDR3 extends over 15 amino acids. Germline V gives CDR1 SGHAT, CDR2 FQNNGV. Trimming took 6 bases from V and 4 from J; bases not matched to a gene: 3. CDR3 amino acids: CASRPGQGATGELFF. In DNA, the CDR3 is TGTGCCAGCAGACCGGGACAGGGGGCCACCGGGGAGCTGTTTTTT.

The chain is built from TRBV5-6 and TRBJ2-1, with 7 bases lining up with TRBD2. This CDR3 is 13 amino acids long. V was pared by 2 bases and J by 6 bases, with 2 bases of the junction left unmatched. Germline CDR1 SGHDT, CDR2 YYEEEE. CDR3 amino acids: CASSLAGPNEQFF. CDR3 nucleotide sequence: TGTGCCAGCAGCTTAGCGGGGCCCAATGAGCAGTTCTTC.

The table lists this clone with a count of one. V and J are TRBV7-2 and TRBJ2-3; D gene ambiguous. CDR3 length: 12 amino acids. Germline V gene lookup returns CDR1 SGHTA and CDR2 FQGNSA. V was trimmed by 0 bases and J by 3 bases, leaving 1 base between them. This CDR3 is CASSLATDTQYF. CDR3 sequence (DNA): TGTGCCAGCAGCTTAGCGACAGATACGCAGTATTTT.

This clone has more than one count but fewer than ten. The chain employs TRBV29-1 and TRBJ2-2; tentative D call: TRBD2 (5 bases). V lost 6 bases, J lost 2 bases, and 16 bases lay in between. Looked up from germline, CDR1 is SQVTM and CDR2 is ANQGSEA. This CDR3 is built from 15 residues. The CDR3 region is CSVVLAPLNTGELFF. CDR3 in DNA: TGCAGCGTCGTCTTAGCGCCTCTTAACACCGGGGAGCTGTTTTTT.

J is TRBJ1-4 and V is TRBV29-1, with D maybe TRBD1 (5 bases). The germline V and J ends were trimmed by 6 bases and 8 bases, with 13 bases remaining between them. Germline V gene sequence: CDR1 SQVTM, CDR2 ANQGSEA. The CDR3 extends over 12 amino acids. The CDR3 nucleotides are TGCAGCGTGGGGGACCACGGGGAAAAACTGTTTTTT. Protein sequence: CSVGDHGEKLFF.

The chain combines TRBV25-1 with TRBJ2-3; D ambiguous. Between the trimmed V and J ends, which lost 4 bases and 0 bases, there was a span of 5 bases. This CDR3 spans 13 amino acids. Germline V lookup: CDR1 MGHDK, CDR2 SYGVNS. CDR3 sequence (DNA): TGTGCCAGCAGTGCACACAGCACAGATACGCAGTATTTT. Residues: CASSAHSTDTQYF.

For the CDR3, the DNA is TGCAGTGCTCACTACTCCTACGAGCAGTACTTC. Protein sequence: CSAHYSYEQYF. This chain connects TRBV20-1 to TRBJ2-7; D is uncertain. Between the trimmed V and J ends, which lost 5 bases and 0 bases, there was a span of 5 bases. CDR3 size: 11 residues. The germline gives CDR1 DFQATT, CDR2 SNEGSKA (reference sequence).

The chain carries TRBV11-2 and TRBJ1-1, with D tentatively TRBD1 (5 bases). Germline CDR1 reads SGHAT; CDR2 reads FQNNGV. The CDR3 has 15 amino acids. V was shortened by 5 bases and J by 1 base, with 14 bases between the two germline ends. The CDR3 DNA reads TGTGCCAGCAGCCCCCTGGGACGGAAGAACACTGAAGCTTTCTTT. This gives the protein CASSPLGRKNTEAFF.

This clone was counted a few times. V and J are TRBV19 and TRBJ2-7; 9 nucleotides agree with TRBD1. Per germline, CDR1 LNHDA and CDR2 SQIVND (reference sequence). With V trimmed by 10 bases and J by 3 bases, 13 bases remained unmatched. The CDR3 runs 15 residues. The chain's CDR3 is CATRSTGTGYYEQYF. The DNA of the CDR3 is TGTGCCACCCGATCGACGGGGACAGGGTACTACGAGCAGTACTTC.